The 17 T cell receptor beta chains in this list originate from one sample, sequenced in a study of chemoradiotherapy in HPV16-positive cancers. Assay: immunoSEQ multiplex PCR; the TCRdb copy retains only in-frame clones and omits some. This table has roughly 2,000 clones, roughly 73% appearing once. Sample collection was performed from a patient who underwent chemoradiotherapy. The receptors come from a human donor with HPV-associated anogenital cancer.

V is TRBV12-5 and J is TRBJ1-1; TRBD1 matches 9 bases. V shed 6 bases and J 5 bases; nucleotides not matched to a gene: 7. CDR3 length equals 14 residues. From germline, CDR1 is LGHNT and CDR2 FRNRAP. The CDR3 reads CASGRGQGRTEAFF. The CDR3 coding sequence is TGTGCTAGTGGCAGAGGACAGGGGAGGACTGAAGCTTTCTTT.

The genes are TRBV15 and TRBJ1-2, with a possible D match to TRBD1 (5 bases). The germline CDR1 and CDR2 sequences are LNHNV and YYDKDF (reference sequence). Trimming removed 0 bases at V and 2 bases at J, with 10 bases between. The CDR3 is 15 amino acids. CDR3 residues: CATSREQRGNYGYTF. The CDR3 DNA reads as TGTGCCACCAGCAGAGAGCAAAGGGGCAACTATGGCTACACCTTC.

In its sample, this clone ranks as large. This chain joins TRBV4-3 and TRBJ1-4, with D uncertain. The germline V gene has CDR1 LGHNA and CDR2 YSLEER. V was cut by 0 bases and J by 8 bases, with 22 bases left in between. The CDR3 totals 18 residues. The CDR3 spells CASSQDPPTDGLREKLFF. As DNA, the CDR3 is TGCGCCAGCAGCCAAGATCCCCCTACTGACGGGCTAAGGGAAAAACTGTTTTTT.

The CDR3 nucleotides are TGTGCCAGCAGTGCCCGGGACAGCTACAATGAGCAGTTCTTC. The encoded protein is CASSARDSYNEQFF. The rearrangement links TRBV6-1 to TRBJ2-1; TRBD1 aligns across 7 bases. The CDR3 covers 14 residues. Germline V gene data show CDR1 as MNHNS and CDR2 as SASEGT. V lost 4 bases and J lost 3; bases outside the gene matches: 3.

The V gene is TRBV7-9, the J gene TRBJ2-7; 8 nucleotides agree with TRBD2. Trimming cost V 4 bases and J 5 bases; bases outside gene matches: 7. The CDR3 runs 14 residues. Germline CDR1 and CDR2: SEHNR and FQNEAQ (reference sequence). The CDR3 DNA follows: TGTGCCAGCAGCTCCCCGGGGGGGGTGAACGAGCAGTACTTC. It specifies CASSSPGGVNEQYF.

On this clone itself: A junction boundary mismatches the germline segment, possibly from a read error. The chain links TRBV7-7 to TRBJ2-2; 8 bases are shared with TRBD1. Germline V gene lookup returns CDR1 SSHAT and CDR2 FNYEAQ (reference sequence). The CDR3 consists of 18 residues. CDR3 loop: CASSFAGLTGANTGELFF. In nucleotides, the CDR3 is TGTGCTAGCAGCTTTGCGGGCCTGACAGGGGCGAACACCGGGGAGCTGTTTTTT. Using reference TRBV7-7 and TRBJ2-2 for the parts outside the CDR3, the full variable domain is GAGVSQSPRYKVTKRGQDVTLRCDPISSHATLYWYQQALGQGPEFLTYFNYEAQPDKSGLPSDRFSAERPEGSISTLTIQRTEQRDSAMYRCASSFAGLTGANTGELFFGEGSRLTVL.

The CDR3 is CASSLNGVAYNEQFF. CDR3 DNA: TGTGCCAGCAGCCTGAATGGGGTGGCCTACAATGAGCAGTTCTTC. The chain combines TRBV5-4 with TRBJ2-1; D unclear. This CDR3 has 15 residues. V was shortened by 4 bases and J by 2 bases, with 13 bases between the two germline ends. Germline CDR1 reads SGHNT; CDR2 reads YYREEE (reference sequence). Drawing the rest from reference TRBV5-4 and TRBJ2-1, the complete variable domain is ETGVTQSPTHLIKTRGQQVTLRCSSQSGHNTVSWYQQALGQGPQFIFQYYREEENGRGNFPPRFSGLQFPNYSSELNVNALELDDSALYLCASSLNGVAYNEQFFGPGTRLTVL.

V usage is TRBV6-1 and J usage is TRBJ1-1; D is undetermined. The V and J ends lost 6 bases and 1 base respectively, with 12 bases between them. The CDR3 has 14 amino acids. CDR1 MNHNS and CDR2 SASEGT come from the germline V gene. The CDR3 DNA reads TGTGCCAGCAGCAAGAAGGACGGGAACACTGAAGCTTTCTTT. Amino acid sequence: CASSKKDGNTEAFF.

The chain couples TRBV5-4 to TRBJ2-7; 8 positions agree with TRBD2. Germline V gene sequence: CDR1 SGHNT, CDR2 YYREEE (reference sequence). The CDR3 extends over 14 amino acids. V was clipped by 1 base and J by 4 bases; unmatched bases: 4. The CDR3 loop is CASSLKAGAYEQYF. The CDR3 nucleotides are TGTGCCAGCAGCTTGAAAGCGGGGGCTTACGAGCAGTACTTC.

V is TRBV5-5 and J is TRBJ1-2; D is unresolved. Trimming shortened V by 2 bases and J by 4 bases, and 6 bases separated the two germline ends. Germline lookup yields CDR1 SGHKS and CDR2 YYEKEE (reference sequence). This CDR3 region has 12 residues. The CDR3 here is CASSFEGYGYTF. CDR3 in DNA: TGTGCCAGCAGCTTCGAGGGCTATGGCTACACCTTC.

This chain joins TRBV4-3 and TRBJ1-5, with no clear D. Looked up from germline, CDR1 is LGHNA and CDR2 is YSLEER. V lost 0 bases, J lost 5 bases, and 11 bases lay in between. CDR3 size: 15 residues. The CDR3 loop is CASSQDQEPYQPQHF. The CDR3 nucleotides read TGCGCCAGCAGCCAAGACCAAGAACCATATCAGCCCCAGCATTTT.

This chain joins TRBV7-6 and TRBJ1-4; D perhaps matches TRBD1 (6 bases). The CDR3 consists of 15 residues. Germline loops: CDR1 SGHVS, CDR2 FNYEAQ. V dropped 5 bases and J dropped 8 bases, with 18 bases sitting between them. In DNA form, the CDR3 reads TGTGCCAGCAGCCTAATGACGGGGGCGAGGGAAAAACTGTTTTTT. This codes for CASSLMTGAREKLFF.

The CDR3 DNA reads as TGTGCCAGCTCACCAGGGCGTGAACGAACCTACGAGCAGTACTTC. It specifies CASSPGRERTYEQYF. V and J are TRBV18 and TRBJ2-7; D is uncertain. CDR3 length: 15 residues. Germline CDR1 and CDR2: KGHSH and LQKENI. Trimming took off 2 bases at V and 2 bases at J, with 13 bases between the two ends.

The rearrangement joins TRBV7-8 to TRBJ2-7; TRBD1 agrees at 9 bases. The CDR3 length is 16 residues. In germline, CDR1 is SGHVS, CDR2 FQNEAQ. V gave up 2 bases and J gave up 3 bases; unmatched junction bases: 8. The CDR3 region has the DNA TGTGCCAGCAGCTTAACCTACGACAGGGGGGTCTACGAGCAGTACTTC. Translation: CASSLTYDRGVYEQYF.

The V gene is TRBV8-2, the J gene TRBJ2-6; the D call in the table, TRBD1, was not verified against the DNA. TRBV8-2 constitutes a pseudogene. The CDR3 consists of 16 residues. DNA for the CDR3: TGTGGCAAATCGCTGATAACACAAAGTCGGGCCAACGTCCTGACTTTC. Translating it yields CGKSLITQSRANVLTF.

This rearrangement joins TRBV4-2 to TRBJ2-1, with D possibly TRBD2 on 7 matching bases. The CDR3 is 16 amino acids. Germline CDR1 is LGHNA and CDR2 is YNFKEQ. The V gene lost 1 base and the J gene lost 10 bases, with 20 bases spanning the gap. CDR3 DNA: TGTGCCAGCAGCCAAGTGAAGGGGGGGGGCCGGGACGAGCAGTTCTTC. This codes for CASSQVKGGGRDEQFF.

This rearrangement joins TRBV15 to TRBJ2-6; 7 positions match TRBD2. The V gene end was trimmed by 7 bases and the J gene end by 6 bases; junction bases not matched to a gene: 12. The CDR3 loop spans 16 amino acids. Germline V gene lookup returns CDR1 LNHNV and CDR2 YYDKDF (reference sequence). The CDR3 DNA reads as TGTGCCACCACCGGGGACTACCCTGGGGAGGCCAACGTCCTGACTTTC. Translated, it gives CATTGDYPGEANVLTF.